The clone carrying this T cell receptor beta chain was detected a few times. The sample comes from a study of shared clonotypes between healthy human individuals. Method: immunoSEQ multiplex PCR; TCRdb's copy keeps in-frame clones and lacks some. This table holds 170,000 or so clones, 66% found once. The sequencing input was memory CD4+ T cells sorted from blood. Subset specified: CD45RA-negative fraction. This clonotype was obtained from a man aged 25 to 45 in good health.

CDR3 amino acids: CASSVGGGINTGELFF. CDR3 nucleotides: TGTGCCAGCAGCGTAGGTGGCGGGATTAACACCGGGGAGCTGTTTTTT. V and J are TRBV9 and TRBJ2-2, with a possible D match to TRBD2 (6 bases). V lost 0 bases and J 2 bases, leaving 11 bases between the germline ends. The CDR3 has 16 residues. The germline gives CDR1 SGDLS, CDR2 YYNGEE.